These 28 T cell receptor beta chains were all obtained from the same sample, sequenced in a study of blood T cell repertoires in COVID-19. Sequencing used immunoSEQ multiplex PCR; TCRdb keeps in-frame clones, though not all of them. The sample shows about 360,000 clones, approximately 82% of them seen only once. The sample consisted of peripheral blood. These TCRs come from a man under 40 with active or convalescent COVID-19.

This clone was detected a few times. The chain has TRBV28 and TRBJ2-7; no firm D call. Germline assignment: CDR1 MDHEN and CDR2 SYDVKM. The length of the CDR3 is 13 residues. Trimming took 4 bases from V and 3 from J, leaving 10 bases between them. The CDR3 region is CASSSPGGYEQYF. The DNA for the CDR3 is TGTGCCAGCAGTTCGCCGGGTGGCTACGAGCAGTACTTC. The variable domain in full, with the rest retrieved from reference TRBV28 and TRBJ2-7, is DVKVTQSSRYLVKRTGEKVFLECVQDMDHENMFWYRQDPGLGLRLIYFSYDVKMKEKGDIPEGYSVSREKKERFSLILESASTNQTSMYLCASSSPGGYEQYFGPGTRLTVT.

This clone appeared a single time. The CDR3 DNA sequence: TGTGCCAGCAGTTTAGGGCAGGGGCCCCGCGAGCAGTACTTC. Its protein is CASSLGQGPREQYF. This chain links TRBV27 with TRBJ2-7, with D perhaps TRBD1 (6 bases). This CDR3 spans 14 amino acids. The germline CDR1 and CDR2 sequences are MNHEY and SMNVEV (reference sequence). Trimming took off 2 bases at V and 6 bases at J, with 14 bases between the two ends.

The chain couples TRBV28 to TRBJ1-4; D unresolved. The CDR3 spans 13 residues. The V end was cut by 5 bases, the J end by 4 bases, with 8 bases between. The germline V gene has CDR1 MDHEN and CDR2 SYDVKM. CDR3 amino acids: CASSAGNNEKLFF. The DNA for the CDR3 is TGTGCCAGCAGTGCGGGGAATAATGAAAAACTGTTTTTT.

This clone was detected only once. V gene TRBV5-1 combines with J gene TRBJ1-4; D gene uncertain. Germline V gives CDR1 SGHRS, CDR2 YFSETQ. V lost 4 bases and J 3 bases, leaving 13 bases between the germline ends. The CDR3 sequence is 15 residues long. CDR3 nucleotide sequence: TGCGCCAGCAGCCCTGTGGTGGGAGCTAATGAAAAACTGTTTTTT. Translation: CASSPVVGANEKLFF.

The chain uses TRBV7-3 and TRBJ2-1; 8 bases agree with TRBD1. With 3 bases clipped from V and 6 bases from J, the junction kept 1 base outside the gene matches. Germline values: CDR1 SGHTA, CDR2 FQGTGA. This CDR3 spans 13 amino acids. For the CDR3, the DNA is TGTGCCAGCAGCTTGGGACAGGTCAATGAGCAGTTCTTC. As protein: CASSLGQVNEQFF.

The V and J genes are TRBV24-1 and TRBJ2-1; D possibly corresponds to TRBD2 (6 bases). The V and J ends lost 4 bases and 4 bases respectively, with 16 bases between them. Germline V lookup: CDR1 KGHDR, CDR2 SFDVKD. CDR3 length equals 16 residues. CDR3 in amino acids: CATSDFPHGGYNEQFF. The CDR3 DNA sequence: TGTGCCACCAGTGACTTCCCTCACGGAGGGTACAATGAGCAGTTCTTC.

The chain uses TRBV6-5 and TRBJ1-2; weak D call: TRBD1 (5 bases). Per germline, CDR1 MNHEY and CDR2 SVGAGI. With 5 bases removed from V and 4 bases from J, the gap between germline ends came to 14 bases. The CDR3 runs 14 residues. The DNA for the CDR3 is TGTGCCAGCAGTCCGCCAACAGGAACCTATGGCTACACCTTC. It translates to CASSPPTGTYGYTF.

CDR3 DNA sequence: TGTGCCAGCAGCTTGGCCGGAGGGGGCGCGGACACTGAAGCTTTCTTT. It codes for CASSLAGGGADTEAFF. The rearrangement joins TRBV28 to TRBJ1-1; 7 bases match TRBD1. The CDR3 consists of 16 residues. CDR1 is MDHEN and CDR2 is SYDVKM in the germline V gene. V was pared by 6 bases and J by 3 bases, with 13 bases of the junction left unmatched.

The CDR3 DNA reads as TGTGCCACCTACAGGGGGGAGGGCACTGAAGCTTTCTTT. Amino acids: CATYRGEGTEAFF. The rearrangement uses TRBV2 and TRBJ1-1; 8 positions match TRBD1. CDR1 and CDR2 (germline): SNHLY, FYNNEI. The CDR3 extends over 13 amino acids. V lost 10 bases to trimming and J lost 4 bases; unmatched junction nucleotides: 8.

This clone has a single count. The rearrangement uses TRBV18 and TRBJ2-1, with a tentative D call TRBD1 (6 bases). The CDR3 length is 13 residues. Germline V gene data show CDR1 as KGHSH and CDR2 as LQKENI. V was cut by 5 bases and J by 8 bases, with 13 bases left in between. The CDR3 sequence is CASSAYQGHEQFF. The CDR3 DNA follows: TGTGCCAGCTCAGCTTACCAGGGGCATGAGCAGTTCTTC.

The chain couples TRBV4-1 to TRBJ2-7, with 9 bases fitting TRBD1. From germline, CDR1 is MGHRA and CDR2 YSYEKL. This CDR3 region has 14 residues. J gave up 6 bases and V 4 bases, and 7 bases lay outside the gene matches. CDR3 loop: CASSRDRVLGEQYF. DNA of the CDR3: TGCGCCAGCAGCCGGGACAGGGTCTTAGGCGAGCAGTACTTC.

The chain combines TRBV11-3 with TRBJ1-2, with D possibly being TRBD1 (5 bases). V gave up 5 bases and J gave up 2 bases, with 9 bases separating them. Germline assignment: CDR1 SGHNT and CDR2 YENEEA. This CDR3 has 13 amino acids. The CDR3 bases are TGTGCCAGCAGCAAGGCAGGGAACTATGGCTACACCTTC. This codes for CASSKAGNYGYTF.

This sequence joins TRBV28 and TRBJ2-3, with 8 bases identical to TRBD2. V was clipped by 6 bases and J by 3 bases; unmatched bases: 5. The CDR3 spans 14 residues. Germline V CDR1 and CDR2: MDHEN, SYDVKM. The CDR3 is CASSPGGGTDTQYF. CDR3 nucleotide sequence: TGTGCCAGCAGCCCCGGGGGGGGAACAGATACGCAGTATTTT.

The chain uses TRBV27 and TRBJ1-6, with D unresolved. Germline lookup yields CDR1 MNHEY and CDR2 SMNVEV (reference sequence). The CDR3 length is 15 residues. V was trimmed by 6 bases and J by 2 bases, leaving 11 bases between them. The CDR3 spells CASRPTETYNSPLHF. CDR3 nucleotide sequence: TGTGCCAGCAGACCGACTGAAACCTATAATTCACCCCTCCACTTT.

This clone was counted between two and nine times. J is TRBJ1-6 and V is TRBV28, with D possibly matching TRBD1 (5 bases). V shed 7 bases and J shed 5 bases, with 9 bases lying between them. The CDR3 runs 13 residues. Per the germline V gene, CDR1 is MDHEN and CDR2 is SYDVKM. The CDR3 loop is CASNQGNNSPLHF. CDR3 sequence (DNA): TGTGCCAGCAATCAGGGCAATAATTCACCCCTCCACTTT.

This rearrangement joins TRBV5-1 to TRBJ1-5, with no clear D. The germline V gene has CDR1 SGHRS and CDR2 YFSETQ. V lost 4 bases and J 0 bases, leaving 11 bases between the germline ends. The CDR3 runs to 15 residues. As DNA, the CDR3 is TGCGCCAGCAGCCCCCTAGGATATAGCAATCAGCCCCAGCATTTT. This gives the protein CASSPLGYSNQPQHF.

This clone was picked up a small number of times. V gene TRBV13 combines with J gene TRBJ1-2; 8 bases line up with TRBD1. Germline assignment: CDR1 PRHDT and CDR2 FYEKMQ (reference sequence). The CDR3 totals 14 residues. V lost 6 bases, J lost 3 bases, and 6 bases stayed unmatched. Here the CDR3 reads CASRLTGDDYGYTF. CDR3 nucleotide sequence: TGTGCCAGCAGACTGACAGGGGACGACTATGGCTACACCTTC.

The rearrangement joins TRBV30 to TRBJ2-1, with a weak D call TRBD2 (7 bases). The V and J ends lost 5 bases and 2 bases respectively, with 10 bases between them. Per the germline V gene, CDR1 is GTSNPN and CDR2 is SVGIG (reference sequence). The CDR3 length is 13 residues. The CDR3 region is CAWGGAAYNEQFF. Here the CDR3 DNA reads TGTGCCTGGGGGGGGGCGGCCTACAATGAGCAGTTCTTC.

This clone has a count of ten or more. Other nucleotide sequences from this sample produce the same CDR3. The chain employs TRBV6-2 or TRBV6-3 and TRBJ1-5, with 9 bases fitting TRBD1. Germline CDR1 reads MNHEY; CDR2 reads SVGEGT. J lost 5 bases, V lost 4 bases, and 3 bases had no gene match. The CDR3 is made up of 14 amino acids. The CDR3 protein is CASSLTGGHQPQHF. The CDR3, as DNA: TGTGCCAGCAGTTTGACAGGGGGACATCAGCCCCAGCATTTT.

J is TRBJ1-6 and V is TRBV5-4, with 8 bases that match TRBD1. The junction had 2 bases not matched to a gene; V was cut back by 5 bases and J by 1 base. The germline V gene encodes CDR1 SGHNT and CDR2 YYREEE (reference sequence). This CDR3 is 15 amino acids long. CDR3 loop: CASRRQGSYNSPLHF. CDR3 coding DNA: TGTGCCAGCAGGAGACAGGGGTCCTATAATTCACCCCTCCACTTT.

The rearrangement uses TRBV25-1 and TRBJ2-3; 9 nucleotides agree with TRBD2. The CDR3 extends over 16 amino acids. Germline values: CDR1 MGHDK, CDR2 SYGVNS. Unmatched junction bases numbered 3, after V lost 0 bases and J lost 2 bases. CDR3 sequence: CASSEYLAGFTDTQYF. The CDR3 DNA is TGTGCCAGCAGTGAATACCTAGCGGGATTCACAGATACGCAGTATTTT. Full variable domain (rest looked up from reference TRBV25-1 and TRBJ2-3): EADIYQTPRYLVIGTGKKITLECSQTMGHDKMYWYQQDPGMELHLIHYSYGVNSTEKGDLSSESTVSRIRTEHFPLTLESARPSHTSQYLCASSEYLAGFTDTQYFGPGTRLTVL.

The V and J genes are TRBV6-5 and TRBJ1-2; TRBD1 matches 7 bases. V shed 4 bases and J 8 bases; nucleotides not matched to a gene: 7. CDR3 length: 13 amino acids. CDR1 and CDR2 (germline): MNHEY, SVGAGI. The CDR3 nucleotides are TGTGCCAGCAGTTCCGACAGGGAAGGCGGCTACACCTTC. It codes for CASSSDREGGYTF.

The CDR3: CASSRGGQTMDGYTF. CDR3 DNA sequence: TGTGCCAGCAGCCGAGGGGGACAGACAATGGATGGCTACACCTTC. The gene calls are TRBV9 and TRBJ1-2, with 7 bases fitting TRBD1. The V and J ends lost 4 bases and 6 bases, in that order; junction bases with no gene match: 12. Germline CDR1 SGDLS, CDR2 YYNGEE. CDR3 length equals 15 residues. Filled out from reference TRBV9 and TRBJ1-2, the complete variable domain reads DSGVTQTPKHLITATGQRVTLRCSPRSGDLSVYWYQQSLDQGLQFLIQYYNGEERAKGNILERFSAQQFPDLHSELNLSSLELGDSALYFCASSRGGQTMDGYTFGSGTRLTVV.

The chain links TRBV11-3 to TRBJ2-2; D possibly corresponds to TRBD1 (6 bases). The length of the CDR3 is 14 residues. V was trimmed by 6 bases and J by 2 bases, leaving 10 bases between them. Per germline, CDR1 SGHNT and CDR2 YENEEA. DNA for the CDR3: TGTGCCAGCAGAAGGGGGTTAAACACCGGGGAGCTGTTTTTT. Protein product: CASRRGLNTGELFF.

V is TRBV30 and J is TRBJ1-1; TRBD1 agrees at 7 bases. The CDR3 spans 13 residues. V was pared by 3 bases and J by 4 bases, with 5 bases of the junction left unmatched. CDR1 is GTSNPN, CDR2 SVGIG, per germline (reference sequence). For the CDR3, the DNA is TGTGCCTGGAGCGCAGACAGGGTCACTGAAGCTTTCTTT. Translation gives CAWSADRVTEAFF.

The rearrangement uses TRBV28 and TRBJ2-5; a weak D match, TRBD1 (6 bases). Germline V lookup: CDR1 MDHEN, CDR2 SYDVKM. Between the trimmed V and J ends, which lost 3 bases and 3 bases, there was a span of 14 bases. The CDR3 extends over 15 amino acids. This CDR3 is CASSFTGTTKETQYF. In DNA, the CDR3 is TGTGCCAGCAGTTTCACAGGGACCACTAAAGAGACCCAGTACTTC.

V is TRBV10-2 and J is TRBJ1-5, with 9 bases that match TRBD1. V shed 6 bases, J shed 5 bases, and the junction held 2 bases outside the gene matches. This CDR3 has 13 residues. CDR1 is WSHSY, CDR2 SAAADI, per germline. The CDR3 coding sequence is TGCGCCAGCAGGGGACAGGGAGATCAGCCCCAGCATTTT. Its translation is CASRGQGDQPQHF.

V is TRBV2 and J is TRBJ2-5; D is ambiguous. Trimming shortened V by 3 bases and J by 5 bases, and 4 bases separated the two germline ends. CDR1 is SNHLY, CDR2 FYNNEI, per germline. This CDR3 region has 11 residues. The CDR3 protein is CASSDGETQYF. The CDR3 coding sequence is TGTGCCAGCAGTGACGGGGAGACCCAGTACTTC.